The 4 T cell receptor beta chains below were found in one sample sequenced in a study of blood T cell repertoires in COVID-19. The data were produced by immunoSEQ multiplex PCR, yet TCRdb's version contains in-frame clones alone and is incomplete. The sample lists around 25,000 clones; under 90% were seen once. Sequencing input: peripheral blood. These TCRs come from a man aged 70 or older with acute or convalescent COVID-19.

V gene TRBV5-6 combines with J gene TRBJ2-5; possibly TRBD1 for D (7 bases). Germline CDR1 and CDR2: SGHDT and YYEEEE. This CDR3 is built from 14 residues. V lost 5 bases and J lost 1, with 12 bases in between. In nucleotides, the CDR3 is TGTGCCAGCAGACCAGGGGGGCTCCAAGAGACCCAGTACTTC. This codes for CASRPGGLQETQYF.

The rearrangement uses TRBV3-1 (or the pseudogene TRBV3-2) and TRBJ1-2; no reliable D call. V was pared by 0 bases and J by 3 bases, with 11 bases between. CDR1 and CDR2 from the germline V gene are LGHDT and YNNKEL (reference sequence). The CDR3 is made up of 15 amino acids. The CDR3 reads CASSQDSRGDYGYTF. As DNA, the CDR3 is TGTGCCAGCAGCCAAGATAGCAGAGGCGACTATGGCTACACCTTC.

CDR3 sequence (DNA): TGTGCCAGCAGCACGGGACCCGCGGGAGGTGAGACCCAGTACTTC. Translated, it gives CASSTGPAGGETQYF. The rearrangement uses TRBV5-6 and TRBJ2-5, with TRBD2 identical over 8 bases. CDR1 SGHDT and CDR2 YYEEEE come from the germline V gene. V shed 4 bases and J 5 bases; nucleotides not matched to a gene: 10. The CDR3 sequence is 15 residues long.

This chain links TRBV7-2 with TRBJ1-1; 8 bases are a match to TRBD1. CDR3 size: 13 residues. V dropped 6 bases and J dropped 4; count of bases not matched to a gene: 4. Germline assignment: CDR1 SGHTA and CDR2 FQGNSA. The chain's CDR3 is CASRRRGLTEAFF. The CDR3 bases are TGTGCCAGCAGACGCAGGGGGCTCACTGAAGCTTTCTTT.